This T cell receptor beta chain derives from a study of blood T cell repertoires in COVID-19. Per the study methods: Reference gene primer amplification yielded estimated nucleated cell counts. Some clones are missing from TCRdb's copy, which holds only in-frame ones; the method was immunoSEQ multiplex PCR. The V and J calls and clone size were taken over from that table, and D and trimming were inferred from the DNA. The sample records over 70,000 clones, about 90% being singletons. The Seattle patients, enrolled during active infection, were followed longitudinally. The CDR3 runs 13 residues. Trimming at V came to 4 bases and at J to 11 bases, leaving 10 bases not matched to a gene. Germline-derived CDR1 and CDR2 are SGHRS and YFSETQ.

The V gene is TRBV5-1, the J gene TRBJ1-1, with 8 bases lining up with TRBD1. The material sequenced was peripheral blood. This clonotype was obtained from a man younger than 30 with COVID-19, enrolled during active disease. For the CDR3, the DNA is TGCGCCAGCAGCGTAAGGACAGGGTTCGACGCTTTCTTT. The encoded protein is CASSVRTGFDAFF.